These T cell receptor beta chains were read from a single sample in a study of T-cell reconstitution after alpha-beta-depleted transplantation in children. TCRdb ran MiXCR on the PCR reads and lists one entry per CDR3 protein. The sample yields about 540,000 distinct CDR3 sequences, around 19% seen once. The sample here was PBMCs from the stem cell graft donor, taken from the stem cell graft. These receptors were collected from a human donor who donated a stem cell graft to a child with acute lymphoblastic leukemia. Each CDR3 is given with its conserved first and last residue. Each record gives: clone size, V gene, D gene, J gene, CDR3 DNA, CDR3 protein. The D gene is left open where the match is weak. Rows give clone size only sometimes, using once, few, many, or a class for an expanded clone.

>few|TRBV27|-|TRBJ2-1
TGTGCCAGCAGTTCTCAGGCAGCGGACAATGAGCAGTTCTTC
CASSSQAADNEQFF
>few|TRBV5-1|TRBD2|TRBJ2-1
TGCGCCAGCAGCCCATTCGGACTAGCGGGAGGGCTCAGTGAGCAGTTCTTC
CASSPFGLAGGLSEQFF
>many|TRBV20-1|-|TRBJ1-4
TGCAGTGGAGCTGTGGACATTCCAAATGAAAAACTGTTTTTT
CSGAVDIPNEKLFF
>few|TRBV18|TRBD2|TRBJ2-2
TGTGCCAGCTCACCAATACAGCCAGGACTAGCGCTCAACACCGGGGAGCTGTTTTTT
CASSPIQPGLALNTGELFF
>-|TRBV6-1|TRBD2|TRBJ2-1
TGTGCCAGCAGGTCCATAGCGGGAGTGAGTAATGAGCAGTTCTTC
CASRSIAGVSNEQFF
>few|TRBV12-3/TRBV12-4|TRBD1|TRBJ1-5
TGTGCCAGCAGCCTCGACAGGGATAATCAGCCCCAGCATTTT
CASSLDRDNQPQHF
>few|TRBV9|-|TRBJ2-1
TGTGCCAGCAGCGAGCTCCGGGATTACAATGAGCAGTTCTTC
CASSELRDYNEQFF
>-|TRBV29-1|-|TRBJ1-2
TGCAGCGTTGAAGTCGCCAGGGGCTATGGCTACACCTTC
CSVEVARGYGYTF
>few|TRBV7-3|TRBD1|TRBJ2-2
TGTGCCAGCAGCCCCCGTCGACAGGGAGACACCGGGGAGCTGTTTTTT
CASSPRRQGDTGELFF
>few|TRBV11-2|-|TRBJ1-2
TGTGCCAGCAGCTCTCCGGGACAAGGATTGGGCTATGGCTACACCTTC
CASSSPGQGLGYGYTF
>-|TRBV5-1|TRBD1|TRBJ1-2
TGCGCCAGCAGCCACGGACAGGGAGATGGCTACACCTTC
CASSHGQGDGYTF